A single sample is the source of the 20 T cell receptor beta chains below, sequenced in a study of blood T cell repertoires in COVID-19 (dated by TCRdb to about 2020). The library was obtained by the immunoSEQ multiplex PCR assay. TCRdb provides this immuneACCESS table in a form limited to in-frame rearrangements. Some clones are lacking; in checked studies, under half of them reflect an unresolved V gene, and why the rest are absent is not known. The sample has roughly 120,000 clones on record, about 94% of them singletons. The top ten clones comprise roughly 2% of the sample. The specimen was peripheral blood. These receptor sequences come from a man over 45 with COVID-19, enrolled during active disease.

J is TRBJ1-1 and V is TRBV2; D remains ambiguous. This CDR3 region has 12 residues. Germline V gene lookup returns CDR1 SNHLY and CDR2 FYNNEI. V was shortened by 4 bases and J by 5 bases, with 8 bases between the two germline ends. CDR3 DNA sequence: TGTGCCAGCAGTGGAGGCCAGACTGAAGCTTTCTTT. Encoded protein: CASSGGQTEAFF.

The rearrangement joins TRBV30 to TRBJ2-2; 7 bases fit TRBD1. CDR3 length: 14 amino acids. V was clipped by 4 bases and J by 2 bases; unmatched bases: 4. The germline V gene encodes CDR1 GTSNPN and CDR2 SVGIG (reference sequence). In DNA form, the CDR3 reads TGTGCCTGGAACCGGGACAGTAACACCGGGGAGCTGTTTTTT. Translating gives CAWNRDSNTGELFF. Using reference TRBV30 and TRBJ2-2 for the parts outside the CDR3, the full variable domain is SQTIHQWPATLVQPVGSPLSLECTVEGTSNPNLYWYRQAAGRGLQLLFYSVGIGQISSEVPQNLSASRPQDRQFILSSKKLLLSDSGFYLCAWNRDSNTGELFFGEGSRLTVL.

The chain has TRBV9 and TRBJ2-3; the match to TRBD1 covers 8 bases. Per the germline V gene, CDR1 is SGDLS and CDR2 is YYNGEE. CDR3 length equals 15 residues. V was clipped by 2 bases and J by 3 bases; unmatched bases: 5. The CDR3 region has the DNA TGTGCCAGCAGCGTCGCCGGACAGGGTACAGATACGCAGTATTTT. Translating it yields CASSVAGQGTDTQYF.

This chain joins TRBV15 and TRBJ1-1, with a weak D call TRBD1 (5 bases). CDR1 is LNHNV and CDR2 is YYDKDF in the germline V gene (reference sequence). The CDR3 length is 14 residues. Trimming shortened V by 3 bases and J by 1 base, and 9 bases separated the two germline ends. The CDR3 sequence is CATSSGQENTEAFF. DNA for the CDR3: TGTGCCACCAGCAGCGGACAAGAGAACACTGAAGCTTTCTTT.

The chain carries TRBV28 and TRBJ2-7, with TRBD2 identical over 12 bases. CDR1 and CDR2 (germline): MDHEN, SYDVKM. V gave up 6 bases and J gave up 3 bases; unmatched junction bases: 3. This CDR3 is 14 amino acids long. The CDR3 region is CASRLAGGRYEQYF. The CDR3 region has the DNA TGTGCCAGCAGACTAGCGGGAGGCCGCTACGAGCAGTACTTC.

DNA of the CDR3: TGTGCCAGCAACTCCCCGGGGGGCACTGAAAAACTGTTTTTT. It encodes CASNSPGGTEKLFF. This rearrangement joins TRBV28 to TRBJ1-4; perhaps TRBD1 as D (6 bases). Trimming pared 7 bases from V and 7 bases from J, leaving 16 bases between. CDR1 is MDHEN, CDR2 SYDVKM, per germline. This CDR3 comprises 14 residues.

The V and J genes are TRBV28 and TRBJ2-7, with a tentative D call TRBD2 (6 bases). The CDR3 has 15 amino acids. Trimming took off 5 bases at V and 1 base at J, with 15 bases between the two ends. The germline V gene has CDR1 MDHEN and CDR2 SYDVKM. CDR3 loop: CASSLGGISSYEQYF. Written as DNA, the CDR3 is TGTGCCAGCAGTCTTGGCGGGATTAGTTCCTACGAGCAGTACTTC.

The chain recombines TRBV11-2 with TRBJ2-3; D is undetermined. CDR1 SGHAT and CDR2 FQNNGV come from the germline V gene. The germline V and J ends were trimmed by 5 bases and 4 bases, with 10 bases remaining between them. This CDR3 is 13 amino acids long. The CDR3 DNA reads TGTGCCAGCAGCATCCGGTCGGCAGATACGCAGTATTTT. It is translated as CASSIRSADTQYF.

The CDR3 coding sequence is TGTGCCAGCAGCTCCTGGCGGGGTACTGGAAACACCATATATTTT. Encoded protein: CASSSWRGTGNTIYF. The genes are TRBV7-9 and TRBJ1-3; no definite D call. The CDR3 covers 15 residues. Per germline, CDR1 SEHNR and CDR2 FQNEAQ (reference sequence). Trimming took off 4 bases at V and 2 bases at J, with 12 bases between the two ends.

The rearrangement joins TRBV3-1 (or the pseudogene TRBV3-2) to TRBJ2-5; possible D gene TRBD2, 5 bases. The germline CDR1 and CDR2 sequences are LGHDT and YNNKEL (reference sequence). The CDR3 has 17 amino acids. Trimming removed 0 bases from V and 5 bases from J, with 19 bases in between. CDR3 DNA: TGTGCCAGCAGCCAAGATCTGTCTGGCCGGCGCGGGGAGACCCAGTACTTC. Translation gives CASSQDLSGRRGETQYF.

The J gene is TRBJ2-5, the V gene TRBV2; TRBD2 aligns across 7 bases. Germline V gene data show CDR1 as SNHLY and CDR2 as FYNNEI. Germline trimming cut 6 bases from V and 1 base from J; bases unmatched to any gene: 5. The CDR3 is made up of 14 amino acids. CDR3 sequence: CASRTTSAQETQYF. DNA of the CDR3: TGTGCCAGCAGAACTACTAGCGCCCAAGAGACCCAGTACTTC.

The V gene is TRBV5-8, the J gene TRBJ2-5, with 7 bases fitting TRBD1. CDR3 size: 13 residues. Germline CDR1 SGHTS, CDR2 YDEGEE. After removal of 1 base from V and 9 bases from J, the junction contained 6 bases not matched to a gene. CDR3 sequence (DNA): TGTGCCAGCAGCTTGATAGAGACAGGGTCCCAGTACTTC. It codes for CASSLIETGSQYF.

The chain combines TRBV20-1 with TRBJ1-2, with 9 nucleotides matching TRBD1. Germline lookup yields CDR1 DFQATT and CDR2 SNEGSKA (reference sequence). The CDR3 runs to 15 residues. The junction had 13 bases not matched to a gene; V was cut back by 3 bases and J by 8 bases. The CDR3 DNA reads as TGCAGTGCTAGTGCCTCGGACAGGGGAGTAAGCGGCTACACCTTC. Translated, it gives CSASASDRGVSGYTF.

The chain carries TRBV11-2 and TRBJ2-7; TRBD2 matches 9 bases. Germline CDR1 SGHAT, CDR2 FQNNGV. The CDR3 covers 15 residues. Trimming removed 5 bases from V and 3 bases from J; junction bases left unmatched: 8. The CDR3 protein is CASSPPGTSIYEQYF. The CDR3 DNA sequence: TGTGCCAGCAGCCCCCCAGGGACTAGCATCTACGAGCAGTACTTC.

This chain links TRBV15 with TRBJ2-2; 9 bases are a match to TRBD2. CDR1 LNHNV and CDR2 YYDKDF come from the germline V gene (reference sequence). The trim removed 6 bases at V and 2 bases at J, leaving 4 bases unmatched. CDR3 length equals 15 residues. The CDR3 bases are TGTGCCACCAGTAATAGCGGGAGAAACACCGGGGAGCTGTTTTTT. Translation: CATSNSGRNTGELFF.

V usage is TRBV4-1 and J usage is TRBJ1-4; 8 bases align to TRBD1. Germline lookup yields CDR1 MGHRA and CDR2 YSYEKL. There are 16 residues in the CDR3. The ends lost 2 bases at V and 8 bases at J; junction bases unmatched: 10. The CDR3 DNA reads as TGCGCCAGCAGCCAACCTGGACAGGGTATGGGAGAAAAACTGTTTTTT. As protein: CASSQPGQGMGEKLFF.

The chain employs TRBV9 and TRBJ2-1; TRBD2 aligns across 11 bases. Germline V lookup: CDR1 SGDLS, CDR2 YYNGEE. Trimming removed 3 bases from V and 5 bases from J; junction bases left unmatched: 4. The CDR3 sequence is 15 residues long. CDR3 residues: CASSAGTSGNNEQFF. The CDR3 coding sequence is TGTGCCAGCAGCGCCGGGACTAGCGGTAACAATGAGCAGTTCTTC.

The chain has TRBV7-2 and TRBJ2-1, with 16 bases aligning to TRBD2. The CDR3 consists of 18 residues. Unmatched junction bases numbered 10, after V lost 5 bases and J lost 6 bases. Looked up from germline, CDR1 is SGHTA and CDR2 is FQGNSA. CDR3 residues: CASSRYGTSGRAANEQFF. CDR3 bases: TGTGCCAGCAGCCGCTATGGGACTAGCGGGAGGGCCGCCAATGAGCAGTTCTTC.

V and J are TRBV4-1 and TRBJ1-4; TRBD1 aligns across 8 bases. Germline V gene data show CDR1 as MGHRA and CDR2 as YSYEKL. This CDR3 has 14 amino acids. J gave up 7 bases and V 1 base, and 2 bases lay outside the gene matches. This chain's CDR3 is CASSQGDRREKLFF. The CDR3, as DNA: TGCGCCAGCAGCCAAGGGGACAGGCGTGAAAAACTGTTTTTT.

The V and J genes are TRBV5-4 and TRBJ2-5, with a tentative D call TRBD1 (6 bases). The germline V and J ends were trimmed by 4 bases and 1 base, with 14 bases remaining between them. This CDR3 spans 15 amino acids. CDR1 is SGHNT and CDR2 is YYREEE in the germline V gene (reference sequence). In DNA, the CDR3 is TGTGCCAGCAGCCCTCGGCAGGGGTCCCAAGAGACCCAGTACTTC. This gives the protein CASSPRQGSQETQYF.